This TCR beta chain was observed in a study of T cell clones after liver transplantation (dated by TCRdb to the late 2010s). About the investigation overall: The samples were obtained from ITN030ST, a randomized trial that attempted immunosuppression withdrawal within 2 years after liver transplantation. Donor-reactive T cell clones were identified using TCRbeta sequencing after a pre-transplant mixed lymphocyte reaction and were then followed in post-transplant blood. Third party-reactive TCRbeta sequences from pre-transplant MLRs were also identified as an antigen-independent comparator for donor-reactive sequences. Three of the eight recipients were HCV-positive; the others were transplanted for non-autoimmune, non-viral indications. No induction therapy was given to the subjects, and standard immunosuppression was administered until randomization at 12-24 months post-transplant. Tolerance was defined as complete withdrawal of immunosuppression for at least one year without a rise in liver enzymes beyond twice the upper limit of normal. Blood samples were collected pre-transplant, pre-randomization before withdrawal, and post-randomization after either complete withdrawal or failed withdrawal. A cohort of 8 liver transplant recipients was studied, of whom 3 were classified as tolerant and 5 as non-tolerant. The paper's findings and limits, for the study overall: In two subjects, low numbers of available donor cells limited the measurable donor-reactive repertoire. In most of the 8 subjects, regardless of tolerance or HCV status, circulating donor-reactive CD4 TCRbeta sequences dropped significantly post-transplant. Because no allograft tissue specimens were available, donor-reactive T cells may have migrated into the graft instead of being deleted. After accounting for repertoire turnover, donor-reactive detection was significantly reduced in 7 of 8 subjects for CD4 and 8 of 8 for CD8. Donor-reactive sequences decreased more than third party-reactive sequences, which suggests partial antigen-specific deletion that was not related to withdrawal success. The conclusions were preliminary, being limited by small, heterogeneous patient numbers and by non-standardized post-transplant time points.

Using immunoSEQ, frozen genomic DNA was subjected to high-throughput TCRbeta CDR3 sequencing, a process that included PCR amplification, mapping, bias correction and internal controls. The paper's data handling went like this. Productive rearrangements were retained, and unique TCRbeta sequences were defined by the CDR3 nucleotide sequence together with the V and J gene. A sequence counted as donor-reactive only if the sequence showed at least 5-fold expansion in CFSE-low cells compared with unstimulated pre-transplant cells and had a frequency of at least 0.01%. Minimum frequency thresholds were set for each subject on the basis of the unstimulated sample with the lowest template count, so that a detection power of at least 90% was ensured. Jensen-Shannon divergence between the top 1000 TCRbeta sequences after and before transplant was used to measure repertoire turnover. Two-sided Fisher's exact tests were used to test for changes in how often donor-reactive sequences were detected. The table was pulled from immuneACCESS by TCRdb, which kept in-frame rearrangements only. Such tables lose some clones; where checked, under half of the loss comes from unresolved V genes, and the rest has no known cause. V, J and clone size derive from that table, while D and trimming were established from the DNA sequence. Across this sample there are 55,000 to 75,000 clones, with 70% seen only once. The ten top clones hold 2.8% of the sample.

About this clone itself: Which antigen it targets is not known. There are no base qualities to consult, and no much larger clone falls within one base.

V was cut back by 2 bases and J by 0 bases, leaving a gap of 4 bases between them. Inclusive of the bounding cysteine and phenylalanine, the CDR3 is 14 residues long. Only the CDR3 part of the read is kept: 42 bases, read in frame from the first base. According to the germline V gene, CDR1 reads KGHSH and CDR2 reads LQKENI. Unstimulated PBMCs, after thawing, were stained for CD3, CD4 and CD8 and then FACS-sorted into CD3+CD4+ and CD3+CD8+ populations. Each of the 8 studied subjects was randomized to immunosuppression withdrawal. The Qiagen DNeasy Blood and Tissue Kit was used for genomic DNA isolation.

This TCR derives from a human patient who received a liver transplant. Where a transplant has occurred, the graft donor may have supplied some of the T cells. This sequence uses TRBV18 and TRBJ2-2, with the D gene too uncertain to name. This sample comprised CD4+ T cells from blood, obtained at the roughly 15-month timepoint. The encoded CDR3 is CASSPSANTGELFF. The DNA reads TGTGCCAGCTCACCATCAGCGAACACCGGGGAGCTGTTTTTT.